A single sample is the source of the 18 T cell receptor beta chains below, sequenced in a study of shared clonotypes between healthy human individuals. This table comes from immunoSEQ multiplex PCR, and its TCRdb copy is limited to in-frame clones, with some not included. The repertoire holds more than 2,000,000 clones, with about 92% as singletons. Sample: naive CD4+ T cells sorted from blood. Subset described: CD45RA+ positively selected. The receptors come from a young man in good health.

On this clone itself: The same CDR3 arises from other DNA sequences in this sample as well. The chain is built from TRBV11-2 and TRBJ1-1, with D uncertain. CDR3 length: 14 amino acids. Per germline, CDR1 SGHAT and CDR2 FQNNGV. The V and J ends lost 5 bases and 1 base respectively, with 11 bases between them. The CDR3: CASSRGGKNTEAFF. The CDR3 DNA is TGTGCCAGCAGCCGAGGAGGTAAGAACACTGAAGCTTTCTTT.

CDR3 nucleotide sequence: TGTGCCAGCAGCATGGACAGTTACAATGAGCAGTTCTTC. Translating it yields CASSMDSYNEQFF. The chain couples TRBV7-3 to TRBJ2-1; perhaps TRBD1 as D (6 bases). Germline V gives CDR1 SGHTA, CDR2 FQGTGA. The CDR3 covers 13 residues. Trimming removed 5 bases at V and 4 bases at J, with 9 bases between.

CDR3 in DNA: TGTGCCAGCAGACCGAGCTATAGCAATCAGCCCCAGCATTTT. Protein product: CASRPSYSNQPQHF. The chain links TRBV6-5 to TRBJ1-5; the D is unclear. Germline-derived CDR1 and CDR2 are MNHEY and SVGAGI. Trimming cost V 6 bases and J 0 bases, with 9 bases left between them. This CDR3 comprises 14 residues.

Comments on this clone: Relative to the germline gene, one junction end is altered; a read error may explain this. V is TRBV7-3 and J is TRBJ2-3; the match to TRBD1 covers 9 bases. Per the germline V gene, CDR1 is SGHTA and CDR2 is FQGTGA. The CDR3 runs 15 residues. The CDR3 DNA reads as TGTGCCAGCAGCCTAACAGGGGGCCTCACAGATACGCAGTATTTT. Translated: CASSLTGGLTDTQYF.

This chain connects TRBV10-3 to TRBJ2-1; either TRBD1 or TRBD2 may fit D (5 bases each). This CDR3 has 14 amino acids. Germline CDR1 ENHRY, CDR2 SYGVKD. V was trimmed by 3 bases and J by 6 bases, leaving 12 bases between them. CDR3 sequence: CAISDGPRGNEQFF. The CDR3 bases are TGTGCCATCAGTGACGGACCGAGGGGCAATGAGCAGTTCTTC.

This chain joins TRBV6-1 and TRBJ1-1, with a tentative D call TRBD1 (6 bases). The CDR3 has 12 residues. V was trimmed by 10 bases and J by 4 bases, leaving 13 bases between them. Germline V gene sequence: CDR1 MNHNS, CDR2 SASEGT. The CDR3 nucleotides are TGTGCCACCACGGACAGACTCACTGAAGCTTTCTTT. Amino acids: CATTDRLTEAFF.

CDR3 DNA sequence: TGTGCCAGCAGCCCCCGGACTAGCGCATATGAGCAGTTCTTC. It is translated as CASSPRTSAYEQFF. The chain combines TRBV7-9 with TRBJ2-1; 9 bases map to TRBD2. The germline V gene has CDR1 SEHNR and CDR2 FQNEAQ (reference sequence). V trimming: 5 bases; J trimming: 8 bases; junction bases outside the gene matches: 7. This CDR3 region has 14 residues.

With regard to this clone: The sample carries other DNA sequences with the same CDR3. The chain links TRBV28 to TRBJ2-2, with a possible D match to TRBD1 (5 bases). The CDR3 spans 15 residues. The ends were cut back, 4 bases at V and 5 bases at J, with 14 bases in the middle. Germline V gives CDR1 MDHEN, CDR2 SYDVKM. The CDR3 spells CASSSPGLGTGELFF. The CDR3 DNA reads as TGTGCCAGCAGTTCACCAGGGTTAGGGACCGGGGAGCTGTTTTTT.

In its sample, this clone was seen once. V usage is TRBV10-2 and J usage is TRBJ1-1; no clear D gene. The CDR3 length is 14 residues. Germline values: CDR1 WSHSY, CDR2 SAAADI. The V end was cut by 1 base, the J end by 4 bases, with 10 bases between. CDR3: CASSEWGGGTEAFF. The CDR3 nucleotides read TGCGCCAGCAGTGAGTGGGGAGGTGGCACTGAAGCTTTCTTT.

Only a few counts were recorded for this clone. This rearrangement joins TRBV10-3 to TRBJ1-1; perhaps TRBD1 as D (5 bases). V was pared by 3 bases and J by 3 bases, with 11 bases between. The CDR3 is 14 amino acids. Germline-derived CDR1 and CDR2 are ENHRY and SYGVKD. CDR3 in DNA: TGTGCCATCAGTGAAAGAAGGGACTACACTGAAGCTTTCTTT. This gives the protein CAISERRDYTEAFF.

The chain recombines TRBV10-3 with TRBJ1-6; D unclear. Germline V gene data show CDR1 as ENHRY and CDR2 as SYGVKD. Trimming stripped 2 bases from V and 7 bases from J, with 15 bases between. There are 16 residues in the CDR3. As DNA, the CDR3 is TGTGCCATCAGTGAGAGGATCCGCGAGGCGAATTCACCCCTCCACTTT. Its protein product is CAISERIREANSPLHF.

About this clone itself: The same CDR3 arises from other DNA sequences in this sample as well. Here the CDR3 reads CASSTYNEQFF. CDR3 nucleotide sequence: TGTGCCAGTAGTACCTACAATGAGCAGTTCTTC. The genes are TRBV19 and TRBJ2-1; D gene ambiguous. Deletions cut 4 bases from V and 2 bases from J, with 0 bases between. The CDR3 contains 11 residues. CDR1 is LNHDA, CDR2 SQIVND, per germline (reference sequence).

As regards this clone: Additional DNA sequences in this sample encode the identical CDR3. The rearrangement joins TRBV18 to TRBJ2-5, with TRBD2 matching 7 bases. Germline loops: CDR1 KGHSH, CDR2 LQKENI. The ends lost 1 base at V and 5 bases at J; junction bases unmatched: 1. There are 13 residues in the CDR3. CDR3 sequence reads: CASSPLGGETQYF. The CDR3 DNA follows: TGTGCCAGCTCACCACTGGGGGGGGAGACCCAGTACTTC.

The rearrangement joins TRBV14 to TRBJ2-5; 8 nucleotides line up with TRBD2. V lost 5 bases and J lost 0; bases outside the gene matches: 5. The CDR3 consists of 15 residues. From germline, CDR1 is SGHDN and CDR2 FVKESK. The CDR3 loop is CASSRELADQETQYF. The CDR3 DNA is TGTGCCAGCAGCAGAGAACTAGCGGACCAAGAGACCCAGTACTTC.

The rearrangement joins TRBV25-1 to TRBJ2-7, with D unresolved. Germline lookup yields CDR1 MGHDK and CDR2 SYGVNS. V was clipped by 8 bases and J by 8 bases, with 13 bases between them. The CDR3 is made up of 11 amino acids. The CDR3 DNA follows: TGTGCCAGCGGGGTAGGTGAGAAGCAGTACTTC. It encodes CASGVGEKQYF.

The rearrangement uses TRBV10-1 and TRBJ2-1; possible D gene TRBD1, 6 bases. The CDR3 runs to 14 residues. The germline V gene encodes CDR1 WNHNN and CDR2 SYGVQD (reference sequence). With 5 bases removed from V and 6 bases from J, the gap between germline ends came to 14 bases. CDR3 DNA: TGCGCCAGCAGTTCCACAGGGTTTAGCAATGAGCAGTTCTTC. Protein sequence: CASSSTGFSNEQFF.

This chain connects TRBV5-4 to TRBJ2-2; maybe TRBD2 (7 bases). Trimming removed 3 bases from V and 4 bases from J, with 13 bases in between. The CDR3 contains 15 residues. Germline V gives CDR1 SGHNT, CDR2 YYREEE (reference sequence). The CDR3 sequence: CASSWGGPSTGELFF. CDR3 DNA: TGTGCCAGCAGCTGGGGGGGGCCATCCACCGGGGAGCTGTTTTTT.

The genes are TRBV11-1 and TRBJ2-3; D is possibly TRBD2 (7 bases). Trimming pared 7 bases from V and 0 bases from J, leaving 17 bases between. The CDR3 has 16 residues. The germline V gene has CDR1 SGHAT and CDR2 FQDESV (reference sequence). In DNA form, the CDR3 reads TGTGCCAGCACCCCGCGGGGGCACCTAAGCACAGATACGCAGTATTTT. Protein: CASTPRGHLSTDTQYF.